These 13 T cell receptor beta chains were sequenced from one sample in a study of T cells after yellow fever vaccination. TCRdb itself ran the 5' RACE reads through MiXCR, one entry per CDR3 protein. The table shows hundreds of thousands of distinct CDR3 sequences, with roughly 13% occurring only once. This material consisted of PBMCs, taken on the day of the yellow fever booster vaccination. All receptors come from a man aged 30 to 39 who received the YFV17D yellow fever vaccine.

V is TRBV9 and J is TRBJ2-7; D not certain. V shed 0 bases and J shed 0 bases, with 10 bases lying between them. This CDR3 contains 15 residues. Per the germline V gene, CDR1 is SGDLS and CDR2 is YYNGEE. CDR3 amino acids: CASSVALGHSYEQYF. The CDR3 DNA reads TGTGCCAGCAGCGTAGCCCTGGGCCACTCCTACGAGCAGTACTTC.

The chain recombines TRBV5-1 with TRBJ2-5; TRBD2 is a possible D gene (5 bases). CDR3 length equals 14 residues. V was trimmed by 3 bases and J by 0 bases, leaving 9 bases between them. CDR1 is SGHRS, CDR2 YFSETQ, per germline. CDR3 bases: TGCGCCAGCAGCTCAGAGCGGTACCAAGAGACCCAGTACTTC. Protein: CASSSERYQETQYF.

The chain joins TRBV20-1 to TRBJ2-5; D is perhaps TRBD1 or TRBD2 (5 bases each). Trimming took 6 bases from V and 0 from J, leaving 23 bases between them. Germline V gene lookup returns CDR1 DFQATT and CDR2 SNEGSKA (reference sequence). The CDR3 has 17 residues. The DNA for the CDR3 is TGCAGTGCCCCGTCTCTCCGGGACCACGCGTACCAAGAGACCCAGTACTTC. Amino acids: CSAPSLRDHAYQETQYF.

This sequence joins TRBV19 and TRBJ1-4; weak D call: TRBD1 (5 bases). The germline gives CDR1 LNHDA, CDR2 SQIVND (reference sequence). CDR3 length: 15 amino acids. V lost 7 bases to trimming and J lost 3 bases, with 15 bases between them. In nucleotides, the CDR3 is TGTGCCAGTACCTCAATGTGGGGACCTAATGAAAAACTGTTTTTT. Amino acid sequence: CASTSMWGPNEKLFF.

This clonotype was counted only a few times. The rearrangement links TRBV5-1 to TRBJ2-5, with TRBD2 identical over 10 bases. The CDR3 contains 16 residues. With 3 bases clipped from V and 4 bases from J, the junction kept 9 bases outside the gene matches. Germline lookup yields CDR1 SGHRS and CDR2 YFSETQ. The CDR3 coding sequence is TGCGCCAGCAGCTCCGGGACTAGCGCCCCGTCAGAGACCCAGTACTTC. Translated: CASSSGTSAPSETQYF.

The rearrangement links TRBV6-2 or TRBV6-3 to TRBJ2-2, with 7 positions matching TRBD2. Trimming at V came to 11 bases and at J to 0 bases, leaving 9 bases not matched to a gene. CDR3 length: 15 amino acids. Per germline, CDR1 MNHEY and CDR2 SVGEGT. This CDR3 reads CAGGLAGANTGELFF. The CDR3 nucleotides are TGTGCCGGCGGCTTGGCGGGGGCGAACACCGGGGAGCTGTTTTTT.

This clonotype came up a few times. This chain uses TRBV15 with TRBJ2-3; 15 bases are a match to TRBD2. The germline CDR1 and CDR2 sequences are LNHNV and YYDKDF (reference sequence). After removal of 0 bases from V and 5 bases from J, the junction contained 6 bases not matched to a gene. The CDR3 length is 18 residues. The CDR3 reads CATSRDPGTSGRLDTQYF. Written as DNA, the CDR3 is TGTGCCACCAGCAGAGACCCCGGGACTAGCGGGAGGTTAGATACGCAGTATTTT.

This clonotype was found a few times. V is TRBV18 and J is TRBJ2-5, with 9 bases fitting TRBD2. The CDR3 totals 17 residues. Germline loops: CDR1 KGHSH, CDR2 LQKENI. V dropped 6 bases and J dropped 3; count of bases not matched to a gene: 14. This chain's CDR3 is CASSPFWNSGREETQYF. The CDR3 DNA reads TGTGCCAGCTCCCCCTTCTGGAATAGCGGGAGAGAAGAGACCCAGTACTTC.

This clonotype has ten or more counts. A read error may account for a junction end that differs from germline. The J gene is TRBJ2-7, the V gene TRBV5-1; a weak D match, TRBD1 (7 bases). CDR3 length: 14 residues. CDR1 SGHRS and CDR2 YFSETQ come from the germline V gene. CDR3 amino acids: CASSLAGQNYEQYF. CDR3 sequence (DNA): TGTGCCAGCAGCTTGGCGGGACAGAACTACGAGCAGTACTTC.

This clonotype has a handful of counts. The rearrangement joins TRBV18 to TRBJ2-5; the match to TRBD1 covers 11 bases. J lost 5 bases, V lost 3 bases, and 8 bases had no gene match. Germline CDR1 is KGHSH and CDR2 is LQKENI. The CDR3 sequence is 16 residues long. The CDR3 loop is CASSPRDRGTLETQYF. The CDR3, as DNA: TGTGCCAGCTCACCGCGGGACAGGGGGACGTTGGAGACCCAGTACTTC.

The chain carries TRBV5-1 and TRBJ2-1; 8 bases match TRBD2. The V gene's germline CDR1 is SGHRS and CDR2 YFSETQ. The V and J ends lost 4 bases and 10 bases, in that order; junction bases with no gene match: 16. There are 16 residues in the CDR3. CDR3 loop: CASSHSGNSHSGEQFF. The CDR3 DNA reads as TGCGCCAGCAGCCATAGCGGGAACTCACATTCAGGGGAGCAGTTCTTC.

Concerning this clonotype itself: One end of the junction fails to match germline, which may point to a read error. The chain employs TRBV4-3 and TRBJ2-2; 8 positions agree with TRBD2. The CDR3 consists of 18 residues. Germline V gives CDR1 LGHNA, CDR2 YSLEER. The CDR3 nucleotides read TGCGCCAGCAGCCAAGAAGGGGGACTAGGGGCCAGACCCGGGGAGCTGATTTTT. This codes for CASSQEGGLGARPGELIF.

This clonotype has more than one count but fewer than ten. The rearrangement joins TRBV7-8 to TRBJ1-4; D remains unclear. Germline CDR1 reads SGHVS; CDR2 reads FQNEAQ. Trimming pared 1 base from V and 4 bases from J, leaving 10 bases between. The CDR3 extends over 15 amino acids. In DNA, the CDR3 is TGTGCCAGCAGCTTAGTTTCCTCTGATAATGAAAAACTGTTTTTT. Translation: CASSLVSSDNEKLFF.